One sample yielded the 27 T cell receptor beta chains listed below, sequenced in a study of T cells in Graves' hyperthyroidism and ophthalmopathy. What was amplified from RNA transcripts were TCR beta CDR3 regions. HTBI primers were employed in a first-round RT-PCR of the TCR CDR3. MiXCR was run by TCRdb on the multiplex PCR reads, yielding one entry per CDR3 protein. The sample carries roughly 170,000 distinct CDR3 sequences, around 15% recorded once. Sequenced material: blood. The receptors here all came from a woman between 45 and 60 years old with Graves' hyperthyroidism.

The chain is built from TRBV6-1 and TRBJ2-2; D is perhaps TRBD1 (6 bases). The germline V and J ends were trimmed by 8 bases and 2 bases, with 12 bases remaining between them. CDR3 length: 14 amino acids. Germline loops: CDR1 MNHNS, CDR2 SASEGT. In nucleotides, the CDR3 is TGTGCCAGCTTCTGGACAGCTAACACCGGGGAGCTGTTTTTT. Translating it yields CASFWTANTGELFF.

The table lists this clonotype with many counts. The V gene is TRBV5-1, the J gene TRBJ2-3; D unclear. The V gene's germline CDR1 is SGHRS and CDR2 YFSETQ. The CDR3 runs 14 residues. Trimming took 9 bases from V and 2 from J, leaving 16 bases between them. CDR3 coding DNA: TGCGCCACCAAGACGGATCCGTCCACAGATACGCAGTATTTT. Protein product: CATKTDPSTDTQYF.

The sample holds many counts of this clonotype. This chain joins TRBV3-1 and TRBJ1-2, with D unclear. The CDR3 length is 16 residues. V dropped 1 base and J dropped 4 bases, with 16 bases sitting between them. The germline gives CDR1 LGHDT, CDR2 YNNKEL (reference sequence). The CDR3 nucleotides are TGTGCCAGCAGCCAAGTTATGAGTGAGCCCGTCTATGGCTACACCTTC. It specifies CASSQVMSEPVYGYTF. Drawing the rest from reference TRBV3-1 and TRBJ1-2, the complete variable domain is DTAVSQTPKYLVTQMGNDKSIKCEQNLGHDTMYWYKQDSKKFLKIMFSYNNKELIINETVPNRFSPKSPDKAHLNLHINSLELGDSAVYFCASSQVMSEPVYGYTFGSGTRLTVV.

The rearrangement links TRBV5-5 to TRBJ2-7; D ambiguous. The CDR3 extends over 12 amino acids. V gave up 4 bases and J gave up 7 bases, with 12 bases separating them. Germline lookup yields CDR1 SGHKS and CDR2 YYEKEE (reference sequence). Written as DNA, the CDR3 is TGTGCCAGCAGCCCCGCGTCCGGGGAGCAGTACTTC. This gives the protein CASSPASGEQYF.

This clonotype was seen ten or more times. The chain has TRBV9 and TRBJ2-1; 7 nucleotides line up with TRBD2. With V trimmed by 0 bases and J by 9 bases, 3 bases remained unmatched. CDR1 is SGDLS, CDR2 YYNGEE, per germline. The CDR3 contains 13 residues. CDR3 region: CASSVGGGFEQFF. The CDR3 region has the DNA TGTGCCAGCAGCGTAGGGGGGGGGTTTGAGCAGTTCTTC. Full variable domain (missing parts from reference TRBV9 and TRBJ2-1): DSGVTQTPKHLITATGQRVTLRCSPRSGDLSVYWYQQSLDQGLQFLIQYYNGEERAKGNILERFSAQQFPDLHSELNLSSLELGDSALYFCASSVGGGFEQFFGPGTRLTVL.

This clonotype was seen many times. V is TRBV3-1 and J is TRBJ2-3; D gene unclear. With 1 base removed from V and 3 bases from J, the gap between germline ends came to 11 bases. Germline CDR1 LGHDT, CDR2 YNNKEL (reference sequence). The length of the CDR3 is 15 residues. DNA for the CDR3: TGTGCCAGCAGCCAAGGGCCCCTTGGGACAGATACGCAGTATTTT. This translates into CASSQGPLGTDTQYF.

This clonotype has ten or more counts. CDR3 region: CASSPGRGRAYGYTF. Here the CDR3 DNA reads TGCGCCAGCAGCCCGGGCCGCGGTCGCGCCTATGGCTACACCTTC. The gene calls are TRBV5-1 and TRBJ1-2; no clear D. The V end was cut by 4 bases, the J end by 4 bases, with 17 bases between. This CDR3 spans 15 amino acids. Germline CDR1 and CDR2: SGHRS and YFSETQ. Full variable domain (rest looked up from reference TRBV5-1 and TRBJ1-2): KAGVTQTPRYLIKTRGQQVTLSCSPISGHRSVSWYQQTPGQGLQFLFEYFSETQRNKGNFPGRFSGRQFSNSRSEMNVSTLELGDSALYLCASSPGRGRAYGYTFGSGTRLTVV.

This clonotype was detected ten times or more. V usage is TRBV12-3 or TRBV12-4 and J usage is TRBJ2-3, with 11 nucleotides matching TRBD2. The CDR3 has 14 amino acids. V dropped 7 bases and J dropped 7; count of bases not matched to a gene: 7. The CDR3 DNA reads as TGTGCCAGCAAACAGACTAGCGGGGTAAATACGCAGTATTTT. As protein: CASKQTSGVNTQYF.

This clonotype was seen repeatedly, ten times or more. This chain links TRBV5-1 with TRBJ1-5; D is undetermined. The CDR3 length is 14 residues. Trimming shortened V by 0 bases and J by 4 bases, and 8 bases separated the two germline ends. Germline CDR1 and CDR2: SGHRS and YFSETQ. The DNA for the CDR3 is TGCGCCAGCAGCTTGGACGGGGTTAATCAGCCCCAGCATTTT. Encoded protein: CASSLDGVNQPQHF. Filled out from reference TRBV5-1 and TRBJ1-5, the complete variable domain reads KAGVTQTPRYLIKTRGQQVTLSCSPISGHRSVSWYQQTPGQGLQFLFEYFSETQRNKGNFPGRFSGRQFSNSRSEMNVSTLELGDSALYLCASSLDGVNQPQHFGDGTRLSIL.

This clonotype turned up a few times. The genes are TRBV5-1 and TRBJ2-1; 14 bases are a match to TRBD2. After removal of 4 bases from V and 14 bases from J, the junction contained 5 bases not matched to a gene. Germline V lookup: CDR1 SGHRS, CDR2 YFSETQ. CDR3 length equals 13 residues. CDR3 sequence: CASSQGLAGAKFF. The CDR3 nucleotides are TGCGCCAGCAGCCAGGGACTAGCGGGGGCTAAGTTCTTC.

This clonotype was recorded many times. The chain couples TRBV6-1 to TRBJ1-2; perhaps TRBD1 as D (5 bases). CDR1 MNHNS and CDR2 SASEGT come from the germline V gene. The CDR3 is 15 residues long. Trimming pared 0 bases from V and 4 bases from J, leaving 12 bases between. CDR3 protein: CASSEAPGRGYGYTF. The CDR3 DNA sequence: TGTGCCAGCAGTGAAGCGCCGGGACGGGGCTATGGCTACACCTTC.

This clonotype was picked up many times. V usage is TRBV11-2 and J usage is TRBJ2-1, with D hard to call. V was trimmed by 1 base and J by 5 bases, leaving 12 bases between them. CDR3 length: 15 amino acids. Germline-derived CDR1 and CDR2 are SGHAT and FQNNGV. The CDR3 DNA is TGTGCCAGCAGCTTAGCCCCCGTAGTTAACAATGAGCAGTTCTTC. Its protein product is CASSLAPVVNNEQFF.

This clonotype occurred many times. The rearrangement links TRBV7-2 to TRBJ2-2; D gene unclear. Germline V gene data show CDR1 as SGHTA and CDR2 as FQGNSA. The CDR3 is 15 amino acids. V lost 8 bases and J 0 bases, leaving 13 bases between the germline ends. CDR3 sequence (DNA): TGTGCCAGCGGCCAGTTTGGGGCGAACACCGGGGAGCTGTTTTTT. It specifies CASGQFGANTGELFF.

The sample holds a few counts of this clonotype. The genes are TRBV5-6 and TRBJ1-2, with unresolved D. The V end was cut by 4 bases, the J end by 3 bases, with 13 bases between. The CDR3 loop spans 14 amino acids. CDR1 is SGHDT, CDR2 YYEEEE, per germline. The CDR3 loop is CASSVVRGDYGYTF. The CDR3 DNA reads TGTGCCAGCAGCGTTGTACGGGGAGACTATGGCTACACCTTC.

This clonotype was seen repeatedly, ten times or more. The rearrangement uses TRBV15 and TRBJ2-3; the match to TRBD1 covers 7 bases. Looked up from germline, CDR1 is LNHNV and CDR2 is YYDKDF (reference sequence). The V and J ends lost 6 bases and 4 bases, in that order; junction bases with no gene match: 7. The CDR3 consists of 14 residues. The CDR3 nucleotides read TGTGCCACCAGGCAGACAGGGAAGGCAGATACGCAGTATTTT. This codes for CATRQTGKADTQYF.

This clonotype has a count of ten or more. Germline is not matched at one junction end, which may reflect a read error. The chain uses TRBV7-7 and TRBJ1-1; D gene ambiguous. Germline loops: CDR1 SSHAT, CDR2 FNYEAQ (reference sequence). This CDR3 has 14 residues. The CDR3 protein is CASSFPRTYCEAFF. The DNA for the CDR3 is TGTGCTAGCAGCTTTCCCCGGACGTACTGCGAAGCTTTCTTT.

This clonotype was detected ten times or more. The V call is TRBV2, the J call TRBJ2-5, with D perhaps matching TRBD1 (6 bases). With 3 bases removed from V and 1 base from J, the gap between germline ends came to 9 bases. Germline V gives CDR1 SNHLY, CDR2 FYNNEI. The CDR3 consists of 14 residues. CDR3 region: CASSDRTAQETQYF. Here the CDR3 DNA reads TGTGCCAGCAGTGACAGGACAGCCCAAGAGACCCAGTACTTC.

This clonotype was seen many times. This rearrangement joins TRBV28 to TRBJ1-5; 7 positions agree with TRBD1. CDR3 length: 15 residues. The germline gives CDR1 MDHEN, CDR2 SYDVKM. J was trimmed by 2 bases and V by 7 bases; bases with no gene match: 8. The CDR3 DNA follows: TGTGCCAGCATTTTCCAGGGGGTTGGCAATCAGCCCCAGCATTTT. Its translation is CASIFQGVGNQPQHF. Full variable domain (remainder filled in from reference TRBV28 and TRBJ1-5): DVKVTQSSRYLVKRTGEKVFLECVQDMDHENMFWYRQDPGLGLRLIYFSYDVKMKEKGDIPEGYSVSREKKERFSLILESASTNQTSMYLCASIFQGVGNQPQHFGDGTRLSIL.

This rearrangement joins TRBV20-1 to TRBJ2-1; 8 bases are shared with TRBD2. The J segment lost 4 bases and the V segment lost 4 bases, leaving 9 bases of the junction unmatched. The CDR3 has 15 residues. Germline CDR1 DFQATT, CDR2 SNEGSKA (reference sequence). CDR3 sequence: CSAKAGDYRYNEQFF. CDR3 DNA sequence: TGCAGTGCTAAAGCGGGGGACTACCGTTACAATGAGCAGTTCTTC.

This clonotype was seen repeatedly, ten times or more. The chain recombines TRBV4-1 with TRBJ1-1; no clear D. The V end lost 1 base, the J end lost 4 bases, and 7 bases lay between the germline ends. The CDR3 loop spans 13 amino acids. The V gene's germline CDR1 is MGHRA and CDR2 YSYEKL. The CDR3, as DNA: TGCGCCAGCAGCCAAGCGGGGTTCACTGAAGCTTTCTTT. Its translation is CASSQAGFTEAFF.

This clonotype came up many times. CDR3 bases: TGTGCCAGCAGCTTAAGAGGGGGGACAGGGGTGAATGAGCAGTTCTTC. Residues: CASSLRGGTGVNEQFF. The chain has TRBV7-2 and TRBJ2-1, with 10 bases matching TRBD1. Trimming at V came to 2 bases and at J to 7 bases, leaving 8 bases not matched to a gene. This CDR3 is 16 amino acids long. CDR1 is SGHTA, CDR2 FQGNSA, per germline.

This clonotype was observed many times. The genes are TRBV10-3 and TRBJ2-7, with a possible D match to TRBD2 (5 bases). The CDR3 has 15 amino acids. Per germline, CDR1 ENHRY and CDR2 SYGVKD. V was clipped by 5 bases and J by 0 bases, with 14 bases between them. The CDR3 bases are TGTGCCATCAGTCCTCGGGAAAACGGCTCCTACGAGCAGTACTTC. It yields the protein CAISPRENGSYEQYF.

This clonotype was recorded at least ten times. The chain employs TRBV19 and TRBJ2-3; D is perhaps TRBD1 or TRBD2 (5 bases each). CDR1 and CDR2 from the germline V gene are LNHDA and SQIVND (reference sequence). Deletions cut 2 bases from V and 5 bases from J, with 17 bases between. The CDR3 has 16 amino acids. The CDR3 here is CASSIFGANRGDTQYF. The CDR3 DNA follows: TGTGCCAGTAGTATATTCGGGGCCAACCGGGGAGATACGCAGTATTTT.

In this sample, this clonotype turned up many times. The chain couples TRBV12-3 or TRBV12-4 to TRBJ2-7; 8 nucleotides line up with TRBD2. This CDR3 comprises 16 residues. V trimming: 3 bases; J trimming: 5 bases; junction bases outside the gene matches: 12. CDR3 region: CASSLLPGGALDEQYF. The CDR3 nucleotides are TGTGCCAGCAGTTTGTTACCCGGGGGGGCGCTGGACGAGCAGTACTTC.

This clonotype was observed many times. The gene calls are TRBV7-2 and TRBJ1-1; D is perhaps TRBD1 (6 bases). Germline V gene data show CDR1 as SGHTA and CDR2 as FQGNSA. The germline V and J ends were trimmed by 4 bases and 1 base, with 19 bases remaining between them. The CDR3 runs 17 residues. For the CDR3, the DNA is TGTGCCAGCAGCTCCCTGACAACAGGGTGGGAGAACACTGAAGCTTTCTTT. Translated, it gives CASSSLTTGWENTEAFF. Full variable domain (missing parts from reference TRBV7-2 and TRBJ1-1): GAGVSQSPSNKVTEKGKDVELRCDPISGHTALYWYRQSLGQGLEFLIYFQGNSAPDKSGLPSDRFSAERTGGSVSTLTIQRTQQEDSAVYLCASSSLTTGWENTEAFFGQGTRLTVV.

To note about this clonotype: One base away lies a much larger clone, so this may be a sequencing read error. The chain recombines TRBV11-2 with TRBJ2-2; 14 bases align to TRBD2. CDR1 is SGHAT and CDR2 is FQNNGV in the germline V gene. The CDR3 contains 17 residues. After removal of 7 bases from V and 5 bases from J, the junction contained 9 bases not matched to a gene. The CDR3 reads CASIVRTSGGRTGELFF. The CDR3 nucleotides are TGTGCCAGCATTGTCCGGACTAGCGGGGGGAGAACCGGGGAGCTGTTTTTT.

This chain uses TRBV6-1 with TRBJ2-5; 9 bases line up with TRBD1. Trimming took 6 bases from V and 4 from J; bases not matched to a gene: 6. This CDR3 comprises 14 residues. Germline V CDR1 and CDR2: MNHNS, SASEGT. In DNA form, the CDR3 reads TGTGCCAGCAGGAAGGGGACAGGGCCAGAGACCCAGTACTTC. It codes for CASRKGTGPETQYF.